Presented here are 4 T cell receptor beta chains from one specimen sequenced in a study of shared clonotypes between healthy human individuals. Only in-frame clones appear in the TCRdb table, and some are missing; sequencing was by immunoSEQ multiplex PCR. The table has about 1.9 million clones, around 93% seen once. Naive CD8 cells were CD45RO-negative, positively selected for CCR7, excluding terminally differentiated effector memory CD45RA+ cells. The sequenced material came from naive CD8+ T cells from PBMCs. These receptors were obtained from a man younger than 35 in good health. Some clones in this sample may be carry-over from other donors' samples.

This clone was observed once. The chain couples TRBV28 to TRBJ1-2, with 8 bases identical to TRBD1. CDR3 length equals 14 residues. After removal of 2 bases from V and 7 bases from J, the junction contained 6 bases not matched to a gene. Germline V gene data show CDR1 as MDHEN and CDR2 as SYDVKM. The CDR3 DNA follows: TGTGCCAGCAGTTTAAGGACAGGGATTTCTGGCTACACCTTC. Encoded protein: CASSLRTGISGYTF.

The chain has TRBV6-1 and TRBJ2-5; 15 positions agree with TRBD2. The CDR3 is 18 residues long. Trimming cost V 1 base and J 5 bases; bases outside gene matches: 8. Germline V lookup: CDR1 MNHNS, CDR2 SASEGT. CDR3 bases: TGTGCCAGCAGTGAAGGGACTAGCGGGAGGGCCTGGGTGGAGACCCAGTACTTC. Translating gives CASSEGTSGRAWVETQYF.

CDR3 amino acids: CASSVGFANQPQHF. CDR3 bases: TGTGCCAGCAGCGTAGGCTTCGCAAATCAGCCCCAGCATTTT. The J gene is TRBJ1-5, the V gene TRBV9; unclear D gene. Trimming removed 0 bases from V and 4 bases from J, with 8 bases in between. The CDR3 extends over 14 amino acids. The germline V gene encodes CDR1 SGDLS and CDR2 YYNGEE.

Remarks on this clone: Other DNA sequences in the sample encode the same CDR3. The chain combines TRBV5-4 with TRBJ1-1; the match to TRBD1 covers 7 bases. Germline trimming cut 1 base from V and 4 bases from J; bases unmatched to any gene: 4. The V gene's germline CDR1 is SGHNT and CDR2 YYREEE (reference sequence). CDR3 length: 14 amino acids. CDR3 protein: CASSLRGRGTEAFF. CDR3 bases: TGTGCCAGCAGCTTGAGGGGGCGAGGCACTGAAGCTTTCTTT.